This TCR beta chain was captured in a study of blood T cell repertoires in COVID-19. For the study at large: Specimens from acute and convalescent COVID-19 originated in the United States, Italy and Spain.

TCRdb's table, derived via immunoSEQ multiplex PCR, lists solely in-frame clones and lacks some. The sample lists roughly 500,000 clones, roughly 90% occurring once. Cohort 3 donors counted as recovered after two negative PCRs, clearance, or resolved symptoms. The material sequenced was PBMCs or T cells enriched from blood (not recorded which). The clonotype originates from a woman aged 40 to 49 who had recovered from COVID-19.

The CDR3 DNA reads TGTGCCAGCAGCCTGGGACAGTTTGAAGCTTTCTTT. This codes for CASSLGQFEAFF. The chain uses TRBV7-8 and TRBJ1-1; TRBD1 aligns across 7 bases. The length of the CDR3 is 12 residues. CDR1 is SGHVS, CDR2 FQNEAQ, per germline. Germline trimming cut 5 bases from V and 7 bases from J; bases unmatched to any gene: 4.